This TCR beta chain was documented in a study of shared clonotypes between healthy human individuals. There are 13 residues in the CDR3. V lost 3 bases, J lost 1 base, and 6 bases lay in between. Germline V gives CDR1 MDHEN, CDR2 SYDVKM. Repertoires were generated with immunoSEQ multiplex PCR, while TCRdb's copy carries only in-frame clones and drops some. This table holds about 530,000 clones, about 96% found once. The J gene is TRBJ1-1, the V gene TRBV28, with D possibly TRBD1 on 5 matching bases. Sequenced: naive CD4+ T cells sorted from blood. The subset here: CD45RA+ positively selected. This TCR was recovered from a woman younger than 45 in good health. The CDR3 protein is CASSFQGNTEAFF. The CDR3 bases are TGTGCCAGCAGTTTTCAGGGGAACACTGAAGCTTTCTTT. Using reference TRBV28 and TRBJ1-1 for the parts outside the CDR3, the full variable domain is DVKVTQSSRYLVKRTGEKVFLECVQDMDHENMFWYRQDPGLGLRLIYFSYDVKMKEKGDIPEGYSVSREKKERFSLILESASTNQTSMYLCASSFQGNTEAFFGQGTRLTVV.